One and the same sample provided the 15 T cell receptor beta chains below, sequenced in a study of blood T cell repertoires in COVID-19. Data came from immunoSEQ multiplex PCR; TCRdb stores just in-frame clones and leaves some out. Altogether about 220,000 clones are present, approximately 80% being singletons, with the ten largest covering about 15%. The source material was PBMCs or T cells enriched from blood (not recorded which). The source is a middle-aged man who had recovered from COVID-19.

This clone was seen a few times. V usage is TRBV4-1 and J usage is TRBJ2-2; 7 bases are a match to TRBD1. CDR1 is MGHRA, CDR2 YSYEKL, per germline. V lost 3 bases and J lost 6; bases outside the gene matches: 4. The CDR3 covers 14 residues. This CDR3 reads CASSHPGQSGELFF. DNA for the CDR3: TGCGCCAGCAGCCACCCGGGACAGTCCGGGGAGCTGTTTTTT.

The chain carries TRBV3-1 (or the pseudogene TRBV3-2) and TRBJ1-1; TRBD1 matches 8 bases. J lost 2 bases, V lost 5 bases, and 7 bases had no gene match. This CDR3 has 15 amino acids. Germline CDR1 and CDR2: LGHDT and YNNKEL (reference sequence). The CDR3 bases are TGTGCCAGCAGCAATTCAGGGGGCGGAAACACTGAAGCTTTCTTT. Translating gives CASSNSGGGNTEAFF.

V gene TRBV7-2 combines with J gene TRBJ2-1; 9 bases align to TRBD1. V lost 3 bases to trimming and J lost 8 bases; unmatched junction nucleotides: 5. The CDR3 has 14 residues. Germline V gene lookup returns CDR1 SGHTA and CDR2 FQGNSA. The CDR3 coding sequence is TGTGCCAGCAGCTTTGACAGGGGGAGCGATGAGCAGTTCTTC. This encodes CASSFDRGSDEQFF. Combining the CDR3 with reference TRBV7-2 and TRBJ2-1 gives the whole variable domain GAGVSQSPSNKVTEKGKDVELRCDPISGHTALYWYRQSLGQGLEFLIYFQGNSAPDKSGLPSDRFSAERTGGSVSTLTIQRTQQEDSAVYLCASSFDRGSDEQFFGPGTRLTVL.

This clone was observed a single time. The chain is built from TRBV28 and TRBJ2-7, with D perhaps TRBD1 (6 bases). Germline V gene data show CDR1 as MDHEN and CDR2 as SYDVKM. Trimming removed 6 bases at V and 2 bases at J, with 23 bases between. This CDR3 is 17 amino acids long. The CDR3 coding sequence is TGTGCCAGCAGCTCATCCCGATCTGGACAGAGAACCTACGAGCAGTACTTC. Amino acid sequence: CASSSSRSGQRTYEQYF.

Only one count was recorded for this clone. V and J are TRBV19 and TRBJ1-1, with a possible D match to TRBD1 (5 bases). The CDR3 totals 15 residues. Trimming took 7 bases from V and 0 from J, leaving 15 bases between them. Germline V lookup: CDR1 LNHDA, CDR2 SQIVND (reference sequence). CDR3 in DNA: TGTGCCAGTACCAGAGAGACAGTGATGAACACTGAAGCTTTCTTT. Translation: CASTRETVMNTEAFF.

The CDR3 region is CASSVVGTGGSGANVLTF. CDR3 coding DNA: TGTGCCAGCAGCGTAGTTGGGACAGGGGGCTCTGGGGCCAACGTCCTGACTTTC. The rearrangement joins TRBV9 to TRBJ2-6; TRBD1 matches 11 bases. Germline CDR1 reads SGDLS; CDR2 reads YYNGEE. With V trimmed by 0 bases and J by 0 bases, 2 bases remained unmatched. The CDR3 length is 18 residues.

The V and J genes are TRBV4-1 and TRBJ1-6; D remains unclear. This CDR3 comprises 13 residues. The V end was cut by 1 base, the J end by 17 bases, with 15 bases between. The germline V gene has CDR1 MGHRA and CDR2 YSYEKL. CDR3 DNA: TGCGCCAGCAGCCAAGTCAGAGGCGACGCGGTCCACTTT. The encoded protein is CASSQVRGDAVHF.

The chain employs TRBV2 and TRBJ2-7; 7 nucleotides agree with TRBD1. Unmatched junction bases numbered 13, after V lost 7 bases and J lost 7 bases. Per the germline V gene, CDR1 is SNHLY and CDR2 is FYNNEI. The CDR3 extends over 14 amino acids. For the CDR3, the DNA is TGTGCCAGCACCCGACAGGGAGCTTTAAGGGAGCAGTACTTC. Protein product: CASTRQGALREQYF.

This chain connects TRBV9 to TRBJ1-2; 7 positions match TRBD1. In germline, CDR1 is SGDLS, CDR2 YYNGEE. After removal of 0 bases from V and 7 bases from J, the junction contained 3 bases not matched to a gene. This CDR3 contains 13 residues. The CDR3 here is CASSVVAGGGYTF. CDR3 coding DNA: TGTGCCAGCAGCGTAGTGGCAGGGGGTGGCTACACCTTC.

The chain uses TRBV15 and TRBJ2-5; 11 nucleotides align to TRBD1. The CDR3 is 16 amino acids. The trim removed 5 bases at V and 1 base at J, leaving 6 bases unmatched. Germline-derived CDR1 and CDR2 are LNHNV and YYDKDF (reference sequence). The CDR3 sequence: CATSDPGTGGQETQYF. In nucleotides, the CDR3 is TGTGCCACCAGCGACCCCGGGACAGGGGGCCAAGAGACCCAGTACTTC.

CDR3 residues: CATSRSIGSTDTQYF. The CDR3 DNA reads TGTGCCACCAGCAGGAGCATCGGTAGCACAGATACGCAGTATTTT. The chain uses TRBV15 and TRBJ2-3; no clear D. CDR3 length equals 15 residues. Trimming took 3 bases from V and 0 from J, leaving 10 bases between them. Per germline, CDR1 LNHNV and CDR2 YYDKDF (reference sequence).

CDR3 loop: CSVVYSGSLVGELFF. In nucleotides, the CDR3 is TGCAGCGTCGTTTATAGCGGGAGTTTGGTCGGGGAGCTGTTTTTT. This chain links TRBV29-1 with TRBJ2-2; 9 nucleotides align to TRBD2. V was clipped by 6 bases and J by 7 bases; unmatched bases: 12. This CDR3 has 15 residues. Germline V gene lookup returns CDR1 SQVTM and CDR2 ANQGSEA.

The CDR3 spells CATSDRTGQGMNTGELFF. The DNA of the CDR3 is TGTGCCACCAGTGATCGTACTGGACAGGGCATGAACACCGGGGAGCTGTTTTTT. The chain is built from TRBV24-1 and TRBJ2-2, with 8 bases that match TRBD1. Germline V gives CDR1 KGHDR, CDR2 SFDVKD. V lost 3 bases to trimming and J lost 1 base; unmatched junction nucleotides: 9. The CDR3 contains 18 residues.

This chain links TRBV3-1 (or the pseudogene TRBV3-2) with TRBJ2-1, with TRBD2 matching over 7 bases. The germline CDR1 and CDR2 sequences are LGHDT and YNNKEL (reference sequence). This CDR3 has 15 residues. V was clipped by 1 base and J by 8 bases; unmatched bases: 8. The CDR3 nucleotides are TGTGCCAGCAGCCAAGGTCTCGGGGGGTACCATGAGCAGTTCTTC. Amino acid sequence: CASSQGLGGYHEQFF.

The CDR3 nucleotides are TGTGCCTGGAGTGTAATAGAGGGGGAAGAAGCTTTCTTT. It yields the protein CAWSVIEGEEAFF. The J gene is TRBJ1-1, the V gene TRBV30; D might be TRBD1 (6 bases). Trimming left V 0 bases short and J 8 bases short, with 13 bases between. The CDR3 sequence is 13 residues long. The germline gives CDR1 GTSNPN, CDR2 SVGIG (reference sequence).